This is a list of T cell receptor beta chains from one sample in a study of blood T cells in healthy people across ages. MiXCR was run by TCRdb on the 5' RACE reads, yielding one entry per CDR3 protein. The sample records hundreds of thousands of distinct CDR3 sequences, about 53% being singletons. The material sequenced was blood. These receptors originate from a man at least 80 years old in good health. CDR3s include the opening cysteine and the closing phenylalanine or tryptophan. D genes are given only for firm matches. The size of a clone is reported for some rows only, either as once, few or many, or as a class for expanded clones.

J gene,D gene,clone size,V gene,CDR3 DNA,CDR3 protein
TRBJ1-2,NA,NA,TRBV27,TGTGCCAGTACGGACTCGTTGAATGATGGCTACACCTTC,CASTDSLNDGYTF
TRBJ2-7,NA,few,TRBV28,TGTGCCAGCAGCTCACTCCGGGACGCGAGGGGCGAGCAGTACTTC,CASSSLRDARGEQYF
TRBJ2-2,TRBD2,few,TRBV18,TGTGCCAGCTCCCGGACTAGCGGTGGGACTCGTGTGACCGGGGAGCTGTTTTTT,CASSRTSGGTRVTGELFF
TRBJ2-3,NA,NA,TRBV5-1,TGCGCCAGCCGCCCCAGAGCGGGCACAGATACGCAGTATTTT,CASRPRAGTDTQYF
TRBJ2-7,NA,NA,TRBV27,TGTGCCAGCAGTTCGCACGGACCTCACTACGAGCGGTACTTC,CASSSHGPHYERYF
TRBJ2-5,TRBD1,few,TRBV20-1,TGCAGTGCTAGGTTTTCAGGGGGCAGGGAGACCCAGTACTTC,CSARFSGGRETQYF
TRBJ2-4,TRBD1,NA,TRBV9,TGTGCCAGCAGCGCGGGACAGGGCCCTGGGGAGCAGTACTTC,CASSAGQGPGEQYF
TRBJ1-2,TRBD1,NA,TRBV9,TGTGCCAGCAGCTCGGGACAGGGTGGCTATGGCTACACCTTC,CASSSGQGGYGYTF
TRBJ2-6,NA,few,TRBV25-1,TGTGCCAGCAGTGAATCTCCAGTGACTGGGGCCAACGTCCTGACTTTC,CASSESPVTGANVLTF
TRBJ2-5,NA,few,TRBV24-1,TGTGCCACCAGTGACCTGGGGCTAGCAGGCCAAGAGACCCAGTACTTC,CATSDLGLAGQETQYF
TRBJ2-2,TRBD2,NA,TRBV7-2,TGTGCCAGCAGCTTAGCTGGCGGGAGCGCCGGGGAGCTGTTTTTT,CASSLAGGSAGELFF
TRBJ2-7,TRBD2,NA,TRBV3-1,TGTGCCAGCAGCCCAATTTCCGGGCTAGCGGGAGAGCGGGACGAGCAGTACTTC,CASSPISGLAGERDEQYF
TRBJ2-5,NA,few,TRBV3-1,TGTGCCAGCAGCCACCGTACAGTTGAAGGGACCCAGTACTTC,CASSHRTVEGTQYF
TRBJ2-5,TRBD1,NA,TRBV7-9,TGTGCCAGCAGTTCCCACAGGGGAAGTTTCTACAATGAGCAGTACTTC,CASSSHRGSFYNEQYF
TRBJ2-7,NA,NA,TRBV2,TGTGCCAGCAGTGTAGAACATGACTCCTACGAGCAGTACTTC,CASSVEHDSYEQYF
TRBJ1-6,NA,NA,TRBV12-3/TRBV12-4,TGTGCCAGCTCCCGGACGGTAGATAATTCACCCCTCCACTTT,CASSRTVDNSPLHF
TRBJ2-7,NA,NA,TRBV29-1,TGCAGCGTTGTAGGCGTCAGGGCCCTAAATCACGAGCAGTACTTC,CSVVGVRALNHEQYF
TRBJ1-2,TRBD1,NA,TRBV5-1,TGCGCCAGCAGCGCACCCGACAGGGATTTCTATGGCTACACCTTC,CASSAPDRDFYGYTF
TRBJ2-1,TRBD2,NA,TRBV20-1,TGCAGTGCTAGAATACCGAGTCTAGCGGGGCTCTACAATGAGCAGTTCTTC,CSARIPSLAGLYNEQFF
TRBJ2-5,TRBD2,few,TRBV20-1,TGCAGTGCTCTCACTAGCGGAAGATTGGGAAGGGAGACCCAGTACTTC,CSALTSGRLGRETQYF
TRBJ2-3,TRBD1,NA,TRBV20-1,TGCAGTGCTAGGAAGGGGGCCAGAGGGGATACGCAGTATTTT,CSARKGARGDTQYF
TRBJ2-1,NA,NA,TRBV2,TGTGCCAGCAGTCAAAGGGGGGGGAATGAGCAGTTCTTC,CASSQRGGNEQFF
TRBJ2-7,TRBD2,NA,TRBV2,TGTGCCAGCAGGACTAGCGGGAGGGACGAGCAGTACTTC,CASRTSGRDEQYF
TRBJ2-1,NA,NA,TRBV4-1,TGCGCCAGCAGCCAAGATCCTGAATCCGTGAGCTCCTGCAATGAGCAGTTCTTC,CASSQDPESVSSCNEQFF